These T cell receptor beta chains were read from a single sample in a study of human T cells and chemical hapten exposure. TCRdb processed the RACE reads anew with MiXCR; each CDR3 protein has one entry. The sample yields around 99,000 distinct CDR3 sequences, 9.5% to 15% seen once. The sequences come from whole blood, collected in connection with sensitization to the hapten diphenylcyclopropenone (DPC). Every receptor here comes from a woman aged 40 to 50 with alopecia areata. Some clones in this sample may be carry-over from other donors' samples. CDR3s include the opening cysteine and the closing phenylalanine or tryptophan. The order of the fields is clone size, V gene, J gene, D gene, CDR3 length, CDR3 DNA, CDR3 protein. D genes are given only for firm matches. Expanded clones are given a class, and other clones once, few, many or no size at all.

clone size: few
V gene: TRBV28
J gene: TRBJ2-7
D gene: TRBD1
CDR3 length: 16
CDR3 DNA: TGTGCCAGCAGTTTATACTGGGGACAGGGGGCAAGCGAGCAGTACTTC
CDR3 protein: CASSLYWGQGASEQYF

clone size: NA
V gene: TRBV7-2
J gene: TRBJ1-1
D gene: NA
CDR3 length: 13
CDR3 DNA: TGTGCCAGCAGCCCCATGCCGAACACTGAAGCTTTCTTT
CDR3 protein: CASSPMPNTEAFF

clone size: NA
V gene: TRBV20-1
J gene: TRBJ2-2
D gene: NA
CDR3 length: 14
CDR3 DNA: TGCAGTGCTTCGACTAGAAACAACACCGGGGAGCTGTTTTTT
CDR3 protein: CSASTRNNTGELFF

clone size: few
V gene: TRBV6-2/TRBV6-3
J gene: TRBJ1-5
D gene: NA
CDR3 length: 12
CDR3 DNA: TGTGCCAGCAGTTATTTCAATCAGCCCCAGCATTTT
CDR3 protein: CASSYFNQPQHF

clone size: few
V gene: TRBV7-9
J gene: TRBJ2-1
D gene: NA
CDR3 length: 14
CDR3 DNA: TGTGCCAGCAGCTTAGCGTTAGCGTACAATGAGCAGTTCTTC
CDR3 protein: CASSLALAYNEQFF

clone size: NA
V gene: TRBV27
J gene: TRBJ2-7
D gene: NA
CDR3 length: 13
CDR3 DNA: TGTGCCAGCAGTTCCAGAGGGAGAGGCGAGCAGTACTTC
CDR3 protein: CASSSRGRGEQYF

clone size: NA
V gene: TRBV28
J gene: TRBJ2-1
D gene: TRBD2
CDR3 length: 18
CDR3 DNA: TGTGCCAGCAGTTTATCCCATAGCGGGAGGGCCCAGAACAATGAGCAGTTCTTC
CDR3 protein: CASSLSHSGRAQNNEQFF

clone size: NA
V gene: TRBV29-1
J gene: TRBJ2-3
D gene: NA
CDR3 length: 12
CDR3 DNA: TGCAGCGTTGAAGAACCGAGTGATACGCAGTATTTT
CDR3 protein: CSVEEPSDTQYF

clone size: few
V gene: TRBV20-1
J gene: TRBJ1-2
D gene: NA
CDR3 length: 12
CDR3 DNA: TGCAGTGCCAAGCGAGGCAGCGATGGCTACACCTTC
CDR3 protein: CSAKRGSDGYTF

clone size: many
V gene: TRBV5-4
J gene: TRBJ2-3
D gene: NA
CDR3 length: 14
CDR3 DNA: TGTGCCAGCAGCTCCGGGACTAGCACAGATACGCAGTATTTT
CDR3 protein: CASSSGTSTDTQYF

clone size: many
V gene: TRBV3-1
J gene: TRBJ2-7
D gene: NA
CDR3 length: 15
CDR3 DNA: TGTGCCAGCAGCCAAGAGACTACGATGTCCTACGAGCAGTACTTC
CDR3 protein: CASSQETTMSYEQYF

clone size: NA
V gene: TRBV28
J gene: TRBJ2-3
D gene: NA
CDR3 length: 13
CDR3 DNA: TGTGCCAGCACGGAGCGCGTCACAGATACGCAGTATTTT
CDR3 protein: CASTERVTDTQYF

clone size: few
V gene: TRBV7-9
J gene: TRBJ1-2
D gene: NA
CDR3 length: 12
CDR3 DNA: TGTGCCAGCAGCCCCTTTAACTATGGCTACACCTTC
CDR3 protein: CASSPFNYGYTF

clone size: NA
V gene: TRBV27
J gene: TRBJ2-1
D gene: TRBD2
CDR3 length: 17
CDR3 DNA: TGTGCCACCCCAACGGGACTAGCGGGAGTCCGGGGGTCGGGGCAGTTCTTC
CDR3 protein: CATPTGLAGVRGSGQFF

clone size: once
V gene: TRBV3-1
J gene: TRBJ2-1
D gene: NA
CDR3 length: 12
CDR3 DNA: TGTGCCAGCAGCCATAGAAGGGTTGAGCAGTTCTTC
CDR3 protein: CASSHRRVEQFF

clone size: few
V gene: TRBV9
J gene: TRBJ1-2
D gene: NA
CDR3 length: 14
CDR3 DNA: TGTGCCAGCAGCGTAGCCCACTCAATCTATGGCTACACCTTC
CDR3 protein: CASSVAHSIYGYTF

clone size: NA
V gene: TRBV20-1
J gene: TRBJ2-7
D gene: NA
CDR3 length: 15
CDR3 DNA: TGCAGTGCTAGAGATGCACTAGTTGTCTCCAACGAGCAGTACTTC
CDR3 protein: CSARDALVVSNEQYF

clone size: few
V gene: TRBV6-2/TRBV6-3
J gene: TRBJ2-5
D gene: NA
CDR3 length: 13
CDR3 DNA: TGTGCCAGCAGTTCACCGTCTGGGGAGACCCAGTACTTC
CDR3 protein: CASSSPSGETQYF

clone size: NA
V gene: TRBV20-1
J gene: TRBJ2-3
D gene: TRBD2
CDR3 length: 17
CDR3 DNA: TGCAGTGCTAGAGCCGCTAGCGGAAGACTAGGCCGAGATACGCAGTATTTT
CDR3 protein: CSARAASGRLGRDTQYF

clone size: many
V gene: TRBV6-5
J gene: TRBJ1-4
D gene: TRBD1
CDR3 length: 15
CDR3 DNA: TGTGCCAGCAGTTCGTGGACAGGGGCGGGTGAAAAACTGTTTTTT
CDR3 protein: CASSSWTGAGEKLFF

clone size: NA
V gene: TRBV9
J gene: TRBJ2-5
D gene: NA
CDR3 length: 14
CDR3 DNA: TGTGCCAGCAGCGTAGGAAAGTACCAAGAGACCCAGTACTTC
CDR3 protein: CASSVGKYQETQYF

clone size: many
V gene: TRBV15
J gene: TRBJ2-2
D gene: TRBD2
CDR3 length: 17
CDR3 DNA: TGTGCCACCAGCAGGGGGACTAGCGGAGTGGGTCCCGGGGAGCTGTTTTTT
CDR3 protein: CATSRGTSGVGPGELFF

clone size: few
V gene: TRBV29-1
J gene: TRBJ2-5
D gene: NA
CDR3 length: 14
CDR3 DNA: TGCAGCGTTGAGGGACAGCGGGGGATGGAGACCCAGTACTTC
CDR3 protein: CSVEGQRGMETQYF

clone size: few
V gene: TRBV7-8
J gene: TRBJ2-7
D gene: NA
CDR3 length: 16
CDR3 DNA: TGTGCCAGCAGCTTATTCCCGGGATATCGAGTTCACGAGCAGTACTTC
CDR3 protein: CASSLFPGYRVHEQYF

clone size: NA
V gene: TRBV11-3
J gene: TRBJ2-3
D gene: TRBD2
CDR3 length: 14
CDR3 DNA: TGTGCCAGCAGCTTCGGACTAGCGGGAGATACGCAGTATTTT
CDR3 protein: CASSFGLAGDTQYF

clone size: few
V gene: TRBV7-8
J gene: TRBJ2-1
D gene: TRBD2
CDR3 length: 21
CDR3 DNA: TGTGCCAGCAGAAGACTTAGAGCAGGGAGGGAAACTAGCGGGGACTACAATGAGCAGTTCTTC
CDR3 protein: CASRRLRAGRETSGDYNEQFF

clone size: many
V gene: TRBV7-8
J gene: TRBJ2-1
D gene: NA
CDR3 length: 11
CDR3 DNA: TGTGCCAGCAGCCACGACAATGAGCAGTTCTTC
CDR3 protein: CASSHDNEQFF

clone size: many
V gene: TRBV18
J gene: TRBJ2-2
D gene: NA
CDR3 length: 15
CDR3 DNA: TGTGCCAGCTCAACCGGGACAACGAACACCGGGGAGCTGTTTTTT
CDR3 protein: CASSTGTTNTGELFF

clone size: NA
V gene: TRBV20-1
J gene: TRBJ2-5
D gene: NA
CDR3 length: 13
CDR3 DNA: TGCAGTGCTAGTAGCGGCCTCCAAGAGACCCAGTACTTC
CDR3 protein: CSASSGLQETQYF

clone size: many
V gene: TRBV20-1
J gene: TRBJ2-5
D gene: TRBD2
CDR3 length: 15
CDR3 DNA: TGCAGTGCTAGAGAGGGTGCGGGAGCAGGCGAGACCCAGTACTTC
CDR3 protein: CSAREGAGAGETQYF

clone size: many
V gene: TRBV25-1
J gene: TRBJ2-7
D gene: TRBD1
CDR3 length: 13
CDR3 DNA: TGTGCCAGCAGTCGTCCAGGGGGATACGAGCAGTACTTC
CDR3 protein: CASSRPGGYEQYF

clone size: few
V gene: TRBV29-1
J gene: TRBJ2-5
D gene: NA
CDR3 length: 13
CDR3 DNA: TGCAGCGTTGTACGGGGGGCTCAAGAGACCCAGTACTTC
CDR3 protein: CSVVRGAQETQYF

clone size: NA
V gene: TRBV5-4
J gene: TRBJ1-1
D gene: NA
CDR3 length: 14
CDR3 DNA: TGTGCCAGCAGCTTAGAGACTAGGAACACTGAAGCTTTCTTT
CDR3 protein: CASSLETRNTEAFF

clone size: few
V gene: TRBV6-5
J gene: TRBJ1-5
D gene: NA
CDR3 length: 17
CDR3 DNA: TGTGCCAGCAGGTCTAACTACCAGGCCCTTAGCAATCAGCCCCAGCATTTT
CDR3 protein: CASRSNYQALSNQPQHF

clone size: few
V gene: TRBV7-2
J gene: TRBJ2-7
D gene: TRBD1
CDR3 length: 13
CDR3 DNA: TGTGCCAGCAGCCGTATACAGGGGAACGAGCAGTACTTC
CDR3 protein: CASSRIQGNEQYF

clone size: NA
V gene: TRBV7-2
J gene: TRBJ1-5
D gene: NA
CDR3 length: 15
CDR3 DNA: TGTGCCAGCAGCTTATCCCGGGGGCGGAATCAGCCCCAGCATTTT
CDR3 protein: CASSLSRGRNQPQHF

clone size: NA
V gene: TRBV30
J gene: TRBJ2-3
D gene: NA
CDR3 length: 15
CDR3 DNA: TGTGCCTGGACCATAGGGAGCGGAAACACAGATACGCAGTATTTT
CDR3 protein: CAWTIGSGNTDTQYF

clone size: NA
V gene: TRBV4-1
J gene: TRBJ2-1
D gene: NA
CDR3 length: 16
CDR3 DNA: TGCGCCAGCAGCCAAGCGGGGACGAGCACCTACAATGAGCAGTTCTTC
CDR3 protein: CASSQAGTSTYNEQFF

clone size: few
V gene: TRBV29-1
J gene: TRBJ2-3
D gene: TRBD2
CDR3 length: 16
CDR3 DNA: TGCAGCGTCCGATCACGGGCTAGCGGGAGGTCAGATACGCAGTATTTT
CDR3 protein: CSVRSRASGRSDTQYF

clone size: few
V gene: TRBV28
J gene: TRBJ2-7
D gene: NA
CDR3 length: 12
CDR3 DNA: TGTGCCAGCGGGAACAGGAGGGGCGAGCAGTACTTC
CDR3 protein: CASGNRRGEQYF

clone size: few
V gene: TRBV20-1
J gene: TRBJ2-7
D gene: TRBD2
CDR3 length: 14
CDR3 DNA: TGCAGTGCTAGACTAGCGGGATCAAGAGACGAGCAGTACTTC
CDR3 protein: CSARLAGSRDEQYF

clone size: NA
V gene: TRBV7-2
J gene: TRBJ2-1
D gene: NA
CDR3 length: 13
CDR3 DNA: TGTGCCAGCAGCTTATCTCGCGAAAATGAGCAGTTCTTC
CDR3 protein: CASSLSRENEQFF

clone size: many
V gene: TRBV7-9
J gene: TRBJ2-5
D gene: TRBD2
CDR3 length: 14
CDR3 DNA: TGTGCCAGCAGCTTCACTAGCGGACAAGAGACCCAGTACTTC
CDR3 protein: CASSFTSGQETQYF

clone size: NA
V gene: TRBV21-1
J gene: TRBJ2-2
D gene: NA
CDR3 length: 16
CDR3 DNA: TGTGCCAGCAGCAAAGCGGACAATCTAAGGACCGGGGAGCTGTTTTTT
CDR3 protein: CASSKADNLRTGELFF

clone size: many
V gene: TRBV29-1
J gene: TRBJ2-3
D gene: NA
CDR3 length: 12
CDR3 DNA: TGCAGCGTTGGACAGTCCACAGATACGCAGTATTTT
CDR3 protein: CSVGQSTDTQYF

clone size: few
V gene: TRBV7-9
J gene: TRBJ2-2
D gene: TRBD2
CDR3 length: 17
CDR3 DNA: TGTGCCAGCAGCTTATCTCGGACTAGCGGTTACACCGGGGAGCTGTTTTTT
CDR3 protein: CASSLSRTSGYTGELFF

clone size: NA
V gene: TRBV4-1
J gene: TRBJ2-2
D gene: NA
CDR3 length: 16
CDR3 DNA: TGCGCCAGCAGCCCACACTCCGGGCCGAACACCGGGGAGCTGTTTTTT
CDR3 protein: CASSPHSGPNTGELFF

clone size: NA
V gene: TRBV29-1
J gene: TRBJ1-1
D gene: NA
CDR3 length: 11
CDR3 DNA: TGCAGCGTGGCCCGGAGTTATGAAGCTTTCTTT
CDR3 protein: CSVARSYEAFF

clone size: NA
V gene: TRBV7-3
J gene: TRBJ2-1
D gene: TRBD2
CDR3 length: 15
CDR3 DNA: TGTGCCAGCAGTGGAGGGACTAGCGGGGGCGGTGAGCAGTTCTTC
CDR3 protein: CASSGGTSGGGEQFF

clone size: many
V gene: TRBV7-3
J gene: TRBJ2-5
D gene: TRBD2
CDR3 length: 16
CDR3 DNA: TGTGCCAGCAGCCCCAGCATGGGACTAGTGGGAGAGACCCAGTACTTC
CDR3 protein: CASSPSMGLVGETQYF

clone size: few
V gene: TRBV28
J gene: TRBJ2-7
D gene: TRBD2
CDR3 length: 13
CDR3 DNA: TGTGCCAGCAGCCCGAGACTAGCCCGCGAGCAGTACTTC
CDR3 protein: CASSPRLAREQYF

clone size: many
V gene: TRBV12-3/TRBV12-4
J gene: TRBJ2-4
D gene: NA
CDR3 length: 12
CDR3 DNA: TGTGCCAGCAGTTGGGAGAAAAACATTCAGTACTTC
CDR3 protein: CASSWEKNIQYF

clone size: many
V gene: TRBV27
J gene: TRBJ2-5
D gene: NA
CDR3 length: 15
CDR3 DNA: TGTGCCAGCAGTTTAATGTCGGGGTACCAAGAGACCCAGTACTTC
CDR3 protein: CASSLMSGYQETQYF

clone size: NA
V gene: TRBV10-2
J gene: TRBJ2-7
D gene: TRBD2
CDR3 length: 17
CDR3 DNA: TGCGCCAGCAGGGTCGGGACTAGCGGGAGGCTAACCTACGAGCAGTACTTC
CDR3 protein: CASRVGTSGRLTYEQYF

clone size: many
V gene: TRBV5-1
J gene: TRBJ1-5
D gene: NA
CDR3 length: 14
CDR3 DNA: TGCGCCAGCAGCCCGGCGGGGGAAGGTCAGCCCCAGCATTTT
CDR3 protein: CASSPAGEGQPQHF

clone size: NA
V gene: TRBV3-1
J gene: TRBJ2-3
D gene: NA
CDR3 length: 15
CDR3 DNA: TGTGCCAGCAGCCAGGGACGGTTTAGCACAGATACGCAGTATTTT
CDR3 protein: CASSQGRFSTDTQYF

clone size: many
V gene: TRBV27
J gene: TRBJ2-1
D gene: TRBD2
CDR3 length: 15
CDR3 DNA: TGTGCCAGCAGTGAGCGGGAGGCCCGCCACAATGAGCAGTTCTTC
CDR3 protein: CASSEREARHNEQFF

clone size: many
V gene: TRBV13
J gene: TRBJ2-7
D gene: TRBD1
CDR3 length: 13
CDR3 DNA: TGTGCCAGCAGCACCGGGACAGGTAGCGAGCAGTACTTC
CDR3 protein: CASSTGTGSEQYF

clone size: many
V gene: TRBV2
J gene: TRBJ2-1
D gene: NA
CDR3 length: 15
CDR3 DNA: TGTGCCAGCAGCCTGACCGCAGGTTCCTACAATGAGCAGTTCTTC
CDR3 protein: CASSLTAGSYNEQFF